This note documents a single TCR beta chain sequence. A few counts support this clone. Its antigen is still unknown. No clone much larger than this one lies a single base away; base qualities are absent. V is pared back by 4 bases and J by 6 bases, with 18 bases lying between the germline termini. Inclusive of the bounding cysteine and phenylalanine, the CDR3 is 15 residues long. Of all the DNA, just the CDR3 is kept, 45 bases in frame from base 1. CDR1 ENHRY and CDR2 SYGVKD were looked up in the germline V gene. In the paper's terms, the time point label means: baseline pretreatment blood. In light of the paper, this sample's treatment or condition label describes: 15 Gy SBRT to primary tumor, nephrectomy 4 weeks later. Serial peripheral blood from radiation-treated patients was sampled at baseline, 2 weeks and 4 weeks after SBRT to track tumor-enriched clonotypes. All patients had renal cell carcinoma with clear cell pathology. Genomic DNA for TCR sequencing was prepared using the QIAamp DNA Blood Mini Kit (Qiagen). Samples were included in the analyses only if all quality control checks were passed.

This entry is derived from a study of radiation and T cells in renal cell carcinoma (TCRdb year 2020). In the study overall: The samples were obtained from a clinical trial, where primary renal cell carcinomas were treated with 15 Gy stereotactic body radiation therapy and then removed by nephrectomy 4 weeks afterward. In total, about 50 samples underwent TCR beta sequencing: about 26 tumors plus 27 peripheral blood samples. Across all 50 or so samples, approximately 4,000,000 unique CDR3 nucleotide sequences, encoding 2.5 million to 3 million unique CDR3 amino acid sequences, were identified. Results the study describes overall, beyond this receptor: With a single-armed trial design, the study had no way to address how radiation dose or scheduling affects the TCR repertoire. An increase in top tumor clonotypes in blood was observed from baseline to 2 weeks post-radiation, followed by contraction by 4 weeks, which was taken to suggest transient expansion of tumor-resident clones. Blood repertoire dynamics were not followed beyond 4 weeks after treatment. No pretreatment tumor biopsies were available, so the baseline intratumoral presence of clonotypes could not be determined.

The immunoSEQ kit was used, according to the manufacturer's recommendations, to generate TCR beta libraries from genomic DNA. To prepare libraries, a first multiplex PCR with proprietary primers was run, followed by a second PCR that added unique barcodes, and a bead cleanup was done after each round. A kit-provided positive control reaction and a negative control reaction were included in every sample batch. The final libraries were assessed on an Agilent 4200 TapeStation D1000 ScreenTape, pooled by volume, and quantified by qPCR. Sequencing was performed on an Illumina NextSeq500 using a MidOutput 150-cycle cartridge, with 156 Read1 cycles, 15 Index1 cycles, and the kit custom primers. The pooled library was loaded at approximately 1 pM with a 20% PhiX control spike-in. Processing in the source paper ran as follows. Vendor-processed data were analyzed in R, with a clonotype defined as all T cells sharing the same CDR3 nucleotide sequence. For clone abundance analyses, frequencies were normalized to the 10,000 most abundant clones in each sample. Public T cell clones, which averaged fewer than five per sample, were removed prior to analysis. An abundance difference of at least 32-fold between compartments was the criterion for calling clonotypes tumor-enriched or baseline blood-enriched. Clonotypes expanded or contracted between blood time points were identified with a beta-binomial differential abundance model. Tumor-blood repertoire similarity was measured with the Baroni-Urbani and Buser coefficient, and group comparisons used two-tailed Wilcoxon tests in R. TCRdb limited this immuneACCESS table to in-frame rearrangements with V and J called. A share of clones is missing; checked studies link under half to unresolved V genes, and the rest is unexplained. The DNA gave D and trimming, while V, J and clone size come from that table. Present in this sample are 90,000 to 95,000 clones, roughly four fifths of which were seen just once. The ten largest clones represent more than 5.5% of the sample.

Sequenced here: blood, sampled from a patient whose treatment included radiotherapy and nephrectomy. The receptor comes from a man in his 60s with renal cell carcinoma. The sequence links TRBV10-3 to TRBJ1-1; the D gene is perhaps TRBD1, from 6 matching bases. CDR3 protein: CAISGTTKGQPEAFF. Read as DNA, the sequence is TGTGCCATCAGTGGGACGACGAAAGGACAGCCTGAAGCTTTCTTT.